Each of the 28 T cell receptor beta chains below was sequenced from the same sample in a study of vaccination and CD4 T cells after COVID-19. An Oncomine TCR Beta short-read assay was used to sequence the DNA from cultured CD4+ T cells. TCRdb re-derived calls from the PCR reads in MiXCR, one entry per CDR3 protein. This table holds roughly 16,000 distinct CDR3 sequences, around 74% found once. Treatment indicated: approximately 9-day PBMC culture with coronavirus spike peptide pools or control peptides (ViraFEST assay). Their cognate antigens are unknown. Sample: CD4+ T cells from blood, cultured in vitro, taken after SARS-CoV-2 vaccination. These receptor sequences come from a human donor who received a COVID-19 vaccine.

This clonotype appeared once. The V call is TRBV5-5, the J call TRBJ1-2; possibly TRBD1 for D (5 bases). Germline V lookup: CDR1 SGHKS, CDR2 YYEKEE (reference sequence). V was clipped by 4 bases and J by 0 bases, with 22 bases between them. The CDR3 runs to 18 residues. Written as DNA, the CDR3 is TGTGCCAGCAGCGGGGAGGGGTCCCTCATTGAAGCTAACTATGGCTACACCTTC. This sequence encodes CASSGEGSLIEANYGYTF.

The rearrangement joins TRBV20-1 to TRBJ2-7; D call uncertain. Germline CDR1 reads DFQATT; CDR2 reads SNEGSKA (reference sequence). V lost 0 bases and J lost 0, with 9 bases in between. The CDR3 has 14 residues. CDR3 in amino acids: CSARDPQTSYEQYF. DNA of the CDR3: TGCAGTGCTAGAGATCCCCAGACCTCCTACGAGCAGTACTTC.

The chain has TRBV29-1 and TRBJ1-2, with D tentatively TRBD1 (6 bases). The CDR3 runs 16 residues. V lost 5 bases, J lost 4 bases, and 23 bases lay in between. Per the germline V gene, CDR1 is SQVTM and CDR2 is ANQGSEA. This chain's CDR3 is CSVYIGGGPSGYGYTF. Written as DNA, the CDR3 is TGCAGCGTTTATATAGGTGGGGGCCCGTCGGGCTATGGCTACACCTTC.

This clonotype showed up just once. The chain is built from TRBV6-1 and TRBJ1-1; 7 positions agree with TRBD1. Germline CDR1 and CDR2: MNHNS and SASEGT. This CDR3 contains 15 residues. J gave up 0 bases and V 7 bases, and 8 bases lay outside the gene matches. The CDR3: CASNTGQVMNTEAFF. For the CDR3, the DNA is TGTGCCAGCAATACCGGACAGGTGATGAACACTGAAGCTTTCTTT.

The rearrangement joins TRBV5-6 to TRBJ1-6, with 8 positions matching TRBD1. V was clipped by 5 bases and J by 2 bases; unmatched bases: 6. From germline, CDR1 is SGHDT and CDR2 YYEEEE. This CDR3 has 16 residues. The CDR3 nucleotides read TGTGCCAGCAGTTCGGGACAGGACCCCTATAATTCACCCCTCCACTTT. It codes for CASSSGQDPYNSPLHF.

The DNA of the CDR3 is TGTGCCAGCAGCCCGCACTTCAAGGGTGGGTCTAGTCAGCCCCAGCATTTT. This gives the protein CASSPHFKGGSSQPQHF. The chain joins TRBV5-3 to TRBJ1-5; D uncertain. TRBV5-3 is classed as an ORF, of uncertain function. V lost 8 bases to trimming and J lost 6 bases, with 27 bases between them. This CDR3 spans 17 amino acids.

The chain carries TRBV29-1 and TRBJ2-2, with a possible D match to TRBD1 (5 bases). V was clipped by 4 bases and J by 4 bases, with 13 bases between them. The germline gives CDR1 SQVTM, CDR2 ANQGSEA. The CDR3 is 14 amino acids. The DNA of the CDR3 is TGCAGCGTTGGGCAGGGCGGTGGCACCGGGGAGCTGTTTTTT. Translated, it gives CSVGQGGGTGELFF.

This clonotype came up once. The V and J genes are TRBV12-3 or TRBV12-4 and TRBJ2-2, with D possibly matching TRBD2 (5 bases). The CDR3 length is 13 residues. Trimming pared 3 bases from V and 4 bases from J, leaving 6 bases between. Here the CDR3 reads CASSLAGTGELFF. DNA of the CDR3: TGTGCCAGCAGTTTGGCGGGCACCGGGGAGCTGTTTTTT.

The rearrangement joins TRBV5-4 to TRBJ2-3; D may match TRBD1 or TRBD2 (5 bases each). Germline V CDR1 and CDR2: SGHNT, YYREEE (reference sequence). The CDR3 is made up of 16 amino acids. V gave up 4 bases and J gave up 3 bases, with 18 bases separating them. The CDR3 sequence is CASSPGSDRATDTQYF. The CDR3 nucleotides read TGTGCCAGCAGCCCGGGGAGCGACAGAGCAACAGATACGCAGTATTTT.

This chain joins TRBV5-4 and TRBJ2-5; possible D gene TRBD2, 6 bases. This CDR3 comprises 16 residues. Germline V gene lookup returns CDR1 SGHNT and CDR2 YYREEE (reference sequence). V gave up 1 base and J gave up 3 bases, with 16 bases separating them. CDR3 sequence: CASSLILGLEKETQYF. CDR3 nucleotide sequence: TGTGCCAGCAGCTTGATTTTGGGACTCGAGAAAGAGACCCAGTACTTC.

This clonotype was recorded once. This chain joins TRBV30 and TRBJ2-7; TRBD1 matches 11 bases. Germline CDR1 is GTSNPN and CDR2 is SVGIG (reference sequence). Trimming removed 1 base from V and 5 bases from J; junction bases left unmatched: 4. This CDR3 has 14 residues. The chain's CDR3 is CAWSGGQGVHEQYF. CDR3 DNA: TGTGCCTGGAGTGGGGGACAGGGGGTCCACGAGCAGTACTTC. Supplemented by reference TRBV30 and TRBJ2-7, the full variable domain reads SQTIHQWPATLVQPVGSPLSLECTVEGTSNPNLYWYRQAAGRGLQLLFYSVGIGQISSEVPQNLSASRPQDRQFILSSKKLLLSDSGFYLCAWSGGQGVHEQYFGPGTRLTVT.

The V call is TRBV20-1, the J call TRBJ1-5; the D is unclear. This CDR3 is built from 16 residues. V lost 0 bases and J lost 0, with 12 bases in between. The germline V gene has CDR1 DFQATT and CDR2 SNEGSKA (reference sequence). This chain's CDR3 is CSARDDSGYSNQPQHF. The DNA for the CDR3 is TGCAGTGCTAGAGATGATAGCGGGTATAGCAATCAGCCCCAGCATTTT.

This clonotype showed up just a few times. The rearrangement uses TRBV7-9 and TRBJ1-2; no reliable D call. This CDR3 is built from 17 residues. Germline V gene lookup returns CDR1 SEHNR and CDR2 FQNEAQ (reference sequence). The V end was cut by 4 bases, the J end by 4 bases, with 22 bases between. CDR3 residues: CASSSTDPITPVYGYTF. In DNA, the CDR3 is TGTGCCAGCAGCTCGACGGACCCGATCACCCCCGTCTATGGCTACACCTTC.

The V gene is TRBV24-1, the J gene TRBJ1-5, with TRBD1 as a possible D gene (5 bases). Germline V lookup: CDR1 KGHDR, CDR2 SFDVKD. The germline V and J ends were trimmed by 1 base and 2 bases, with 11 bases remaining between them. The length of the CDR3 is 16 residues. The CDR3 sequence is CATSDFAGGGNQPQHF. The CDR3 DNA is TGTGCCACCAGTGATTTCGCGGGGGGAGGCAATCAGCCCCAGCATTTT.

V and J are TRBV11-3 and TRBJ2-5; TRBD2 agrees at 7 bases. Per the germline V gene, CDR1 is SGHNT and CDR2 is YENEEA. V dropped 2 bases and J dropped 5; count of bases not matched to a gene: 11. This CDR3 spans 16 amino acids. As DNA, the CDR3 is TGTGCCAGCAGCTTACAGAGCGGGGAGTCCCGGGAGACCCAGTACTTC. The encoded protein is CASSLQSGESRETQYF.

The chain joins TRBV20-1 to TRBJ2-5; the match to TRBD2 covers 12 bases. Per germline, CDR1 DFQATT and CDR2 SNEGSKA (reference sequence). J lost 3 bases, V lost 6 bases, and 8 bases had no gene match. This CDR3 comprises 15 residues. CDR3 DNA: TGCAGTGCCAAACTAGCGGGGGGTCGAAAAGAGACCCAGTACTTC. Protein product: CSAKLAGGRKETQYF.

This sequence joins TRBV2 and TRBJ2-7, with D perhaps TRBD2 (5 bases). Germline CDR1 reads SNHLY; CDR2 reads FYNNEI. This CDR3 region has 12 residues. The V gene lost 5 bases and the J gene lost 2 bases, with 7 bases spanning the gap. CDR3: CASSIGAYEQYF. The CDR3 bases are TGTGCCAGCAGTATCGGGGCCTACGAGCAGTACTTC.

This clonotype was counted only a few times. The chain has TRBV6-1 and TRBJ2-5; 9 bases fit TRBD1. This CDR3 contains 14 residues. Per germline, CDR1 MNHNS and CDR2 SASEGT. V was clipped by 6 bases and J by 5 bases; unmatched bases: 7. The CDR3 nucleotides read TGTGCCAGCAGACGCCGGGACAGGGATGAGACCCAGTACTTC. It is translated as CASRRRDRDETQYF.

The gene calls are TRBV11-3 and TRBJ1-1; TRBD1 matches 7 bases. The CDR3 loop spans 15 amino acids. CDR1 SGHNT and CDR2 YENEEA come from the germline V gene. V shed 5 bases and J 1 base; nucleotides not matched to a gene: 7. CDR3 in DNA: TGTGCCAGCAGCCCCTACAGGGGCCCGAACACTGAAGCTTTCTTT. It codes for CASSPYRGPNTEAFF.

The chain is built from TRBV19 and TRBJ1-5; 8 bases line up with TRBD1. Looked up from germline, CDR1 is LNHDA and CDR2 is SQIVND (reference sequence). The V gene end was trimmed by 0 bases and the J gene end by 2 bases; junction bases not matched to a gene: 18. This CDR3 is 21 amino acids long. CDR3: CASSIDLLGTGLFVGNQPQHF. The CDR3 DNA reads as TGTGCCAGTAGTATAGATCTATTGGGGACAGGTCTTTTCGTTGGCAATCAGCCCCAGCATTTT.

The V and J genes are TRBV18 and TRBJ1-1, with D possibly being TRBD1 (6 bases). The V gene lost 4 bases and the J gene lost 3 bases, with 12 bases spanning the gap. Germline V lookup: CDR1 KGHSH, CDR2 LQKENI. The CDR3 loop spans 14 amino acids. The CDR3: CASSRGHRDTEAFF. As DNA, the CDR3 is TGTGCCAGCTCACGGGGACATCGGGACACTGAAGCTTTCTTT.

This clonotype was detected once. The chain recombines TRBV6-2 or TRBV6-3 with TRBJ2-5, with 8 bases aligning to TRBD2. Germline V lookup: CDR1 MNHEY, CDR2 SVGEGT. This CDR3 has 15 amino acids. V shed 2 bases, J shed 5 bases, and the junction held 7 bases outside the gene matches. The CDR3 loop reads CASSYPGGARETQYF. The CDR3 DNA reads as TGTGCCAGCAGTTACCCGGGGGGGGCGCGGGAGACCCAGTACTTC.

This clonotype was detected only a few times. The chain is built from TRBV19 and TRBJ1-2; unclear D gene. The V end lost 7 bases, the J end lost 7 bases, and 7 bases lay between the germline ends. Germline loops: CDR1 LNHDA, CDR2 SQIVND (reference sequence). The CDR3 covers 10 residues. Written as DNA, the CDR3 is TGTGCCAGTAAGGAGGTTGGCTACACCTTC. It codes for CASKEVGYTF. Together with reference TRBV19 and TRBJ1-2, the CDR3 gives the full variable domain: DGGITQSPKYLFRKEGQNVTLSCEQNLNHDAMYWYRQDPGQGLRLIYYSQIVNDFQKGDIAEGYSVSREKKESFPLTVTSAQKNPTAFYLCASKEVGYTFGSGTRLTVV.

This sequence joins TRBV7-8 and TRBJ1-1; 7 nucleotides align to TRBD1. Germline lookup yields CDR1 SGHVS and CDR2 FQNEAQ. This CDR3 is 15 amino acids long. The trim removed 5 bases at V and 1 base at J, leaving 7 bases unmatched. The CDR3 is CASSPLTGANTEAFF. DNA for the CDR3: TGTGCCAGCAGCCCGTTAACAGGGGCGAACACTGAAGCTTTCTTT.

This chain links TRBV5-4 with TRBJ1-1; 7 bases fit TRBD1. The length of the CDR3 is 15 residues. The J segment lost 2 bases and the V segment lost 6 bases, leaving 10 bases of the junction unmatched. CDR1 is SGHNT, CDR2 YYREEE, per germline (reference sequence). The CDR3 DNA reads TGTGCCAGCACTGAGCCAGGGGGACTAAACACTGAAGCTTTCTTT. Protein: CASTEPGGLNTEAFF.

The chain couples TRBV6-5 to TRBJ2-6, with D tentatively TRBD2 (5 bases). Deletions cut 2 bases from V and 2 bases from J, with 7 bases between. The CDR3 runs to 15 residues. Germline V gene sequence: CDR1 MNHEY, CDR2 SVGAGI. The chain's CDR3 is CASSYRGAGANVLTF. Written as DNA, the CDR3 is TGTGCCAGCAGTTACCGGGGAGCTGGGGCCAACGTCCTGACTTTC.

This clonotype was counted once. The chain has TRBV30 and TRBJ1-5; D is perhaps TRBD1 (6 bases). Germline V gene sequence: CDR1 GTSNPN, CDR2 SVGIG (reference sequence). The V end was cut by 0 bases, the J end by 4 bases, with 13 bases between. CDR3 size: 15 residues. As DNA, the CDR3 is TGTGCCTGGAGTGTTCGGACAGCCTTAAATCAGCCCCAGCATTTT. It is translated as CAWSVRTALNQPQHF.

This sequence joins TRBV10-1 and TRBJ2-7, with no clear D. This CDR3 is built from 15 residues. Per the germline V gene, CDR1 is WNHNN and CDR2 is SYGVQD (reference sequence). The germline V and J ends were trimmed by 3 bases and 1 base, with 13 bases remaining between them. CDR3 in amino acids: CASSDRTRGSYEQYF. As DNA, the CDR3 is TGCGCCAGCAGTGACCGCACAAGAGGATCCTACGAGCAGTACTTC.